This T cell receptor beta chain was recorded in a study of blood T cell repertoires in COVID-19. The germline gives CDR1 GTSNPN, CDR2 SVGIG (reference sequence). The germline V and J ends were trimmed by 3 bases and 5 bases, with 14 bases remaining between them. The CDR3 length is 14 residues. In the source study's methods: Nucleated cell counts were estimated from reference gene primer amplification. Only in-frame clones appear in the TCRdb table, and some are missing; sequencing was by immunoSEQ multiplex PCR. The V and J calls and clone size were taken over from that table, and D and trimming were inferred from the DNA. The table records 190,000 or so clones, around nine tenths of them present only once. The table lists this clone with a few counts.

This receptor was obtained from a man between 60 and 75 years old who had recovered from COVID-19. J is TRBJ1-5 and V is TRBV30, with D possibly TRBD1 on 5 matching bases. The specimen was peripheral blood. Here the CDR3 reads CAWSTRGGDQPQHF. The DNA of the CDR3 is TGTGCCTGGAGCACCCGGGGGGGGGATCAGCCCCAGCATTTT.